One T cell receptor (beta chain) is described in this entry. TCRdb passed the RT-PCR reads through MiXCR, listing each CDR3 protein once. The sample gives around 710,000 distinct CDR3 sequences, approximately 15% of which show up once; less than 9% is in the top ten. This CDR3 is built from 14 residues. The V end was cut by 7 bases, the J end by 7 bases, with 16 bases between. CDR1 and CDR2 from the germline V gene are MGHDK and SYGVNS. The entry originates in a study of response to subunit inactivated influenza vaccine. The J gene is TRBJ2-2, the V gene TRBV25-1, with D possibly being TRBD2 (6 bases). The receptor's source is a man aged 45 to 65 who received an inactivated influenza vaccine. Specimen: PBMCs from blood, collected less than 15 days before vaccination. The CDR3 DNA is TGTGCCAGCAAATCAGGAGGGACGGGCGGGGAGCTGTTTTTT. Protein product: CASKSGGTGGELFF.